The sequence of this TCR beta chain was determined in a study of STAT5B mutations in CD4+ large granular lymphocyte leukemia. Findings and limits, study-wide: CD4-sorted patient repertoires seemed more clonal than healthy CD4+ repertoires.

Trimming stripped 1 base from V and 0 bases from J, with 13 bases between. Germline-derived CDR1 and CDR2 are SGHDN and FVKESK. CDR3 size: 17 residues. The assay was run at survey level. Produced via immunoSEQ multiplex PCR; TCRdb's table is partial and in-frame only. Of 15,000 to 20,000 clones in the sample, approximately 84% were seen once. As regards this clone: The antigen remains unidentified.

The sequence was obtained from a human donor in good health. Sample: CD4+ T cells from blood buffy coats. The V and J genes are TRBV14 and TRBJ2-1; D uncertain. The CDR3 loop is CASSQGSAASSYNEQFF. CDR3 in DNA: TGTGCCAGCAGCCAAGGTTCTGCGGCGAGCTCCTACAATGAGCAGTTCTTC.